The rows below give T cell receptor beta chains drawn from one sample of a study of early T cells in non-severe SARS-CoV-2 infection. A single record per CDR3 protein comes from TCRdb applying MiXCR to the 5' RACE reads. This table has about 60,000 distinct CDR3 sequences, approximately 9% appearing once. The sample comprised whole blood. The receptors shown here come from an adult who was a healthcare worker with PCR-confirmed SARS-CoV-2 infection or an uninfected control (not recorded which). Each CDR3 is given with its conserved first and last residue. Each record gives: V gene, clone size, J gene, D gene, CDR3 protein, CDR3 DNA. The D gene is left open where the match is weak. Clone size is not always given. Where it is, it says once, few, many or a class for expanded clones.

TRBV24-1	many	TRBJ2-3	TRBD2	CATGSAKAGAGDTQYF	TGTGCCACCGGGTCGGCCAAAGCGGGAGCTGGCGATACGCAGTATTTT
TRBV27	NA	TRBJ2-7	TRBD1	CASSLGQGNREQYF	TGTGCCAGCAGTTTGGGACAGGGAAATAGGGAGCAGTACTTC
TRBV6-6	many	TRBJ1-6	NA	CASSLTNPNSPLHF	TGTGCCAGCAGCCTTACGAACCCTAATTCACCCCTCCACTTT
TRBV28	NA	TRBJ2-1	NA	CASTAGELHNEQFF	TGTGCCAGCACCGCGGGTGAGCTACACAATGAGCAGTTCTTC
TRBV25-1	few	TRBJ1-4	NA	CASSKPGGQTGELFF	TGTGCCAGCAGTAAGCCGGGGGGGCAGACCGGGGAACTGTTTTTT
TRBV15	many	TRBJ2-2	TRBD2	CATSRGRTSGTGELFF	TGTGCCACCAGCCGGGGACGGACTAGCGGCACCGGGGAGCTGTTTTTT
TRBV12-3/TRBV12-4	many	TRBJ2-3	NA	CASSLGPDFKTDTQYF	TGTGCCAGCAGTTTAGGCCCAGATTTTAAGACAGATACGCAGTATTTT
TRBV7-2	many	TRBJ2-3	NA	CASSFTDTQYF	TGTGCCAGCAGCTTCACAGATACGCAGTATTTT
TRBV6-2/TRBV6-3	many	TRBJ2-3	TRBD2	CASSYSVAGGENTQYF	TGTGCCAGCAGTTACTCGGTAGCGGGCGGCGAGAATACGCAGTATTTT
TRBV12-3/TRBV12-4	many	TRBJ2-1	TRBD2	CASSRGLAGGAQTMANEQFF	TGTGCCAGCAGTCGAGGACTAGCGGGAGGGGCCCAGACAATGGCCAATGAGCAGTTCTTC
TRBV4-2	many	TRBJ2-2	NA	CASSQGPTTHQNTGELFF	TGTGCCAGCAGCCAAGGCCCGACTACACACCAAAACACCGGGGAGCTGTTTTTT
TRBV28	few	TRBJ1-3	NA	CASSLDGVGNTIYF	TGTGCCAGCAGTTTGGACGGTGTCGGAAACACCATATATTTT
TRBV27	many	TRBJ1-1	TRBD1	CASRGQADLWGVAFF	TGTGCCAGCAGGGGACAGGCAGACCTATGGGGGGTAGCTTTCTTT
TRBV4-3	NA	TRBJ2-7	NA	CASSQGRGGYEQYF	TGCGCCAGCAGCCAAGGGAGGGGGGGATACGAGCAGTACTTC
TRBV13	many	TRBJ2-1	NA	CASSTSSPNEQFF	TGTGCCAGCAGCACCAGCTCTCCCAATGAGCAGTTCTTC
TRBV7-2	many	TRBJ2-2	TRBD2	CASSLLAGGGTGELFF	TGTGCCAGCAGCTTGCTAGCGGGAGGTGGCACCGGGGAGCTGTTTTTT
TRBV19	many	TRBJ2-2	TRBD1	CASRKARTGTGTGELFF	TGTGCCAGTAGGAAAGCGCGAACCGGGACAGGCACCGGGGAGCTGTTTTTT
TRBV7-2	many	TRBJ2-1	TRBD2	CASREDAGYEQFF	TGTGCCTCCCGGGAGGATGCGGGTTATGAGCAGTTCTTC
TRBV7-2	few	TRBJ2-5	NA	CASSLGVGETQYF	TGTGCCAGCAGCTTAGGGGTGGGAGAGACCCAGTACTTC
TRBV29-1	NA	TRBJ1-2	NA	CSVGRTASGYTF	TGCAGCGTTGGACGGACGGCCAGTGGCTACACCTTC
TRBV28	few	TRBJ2-3	NA	CASSLAGPTQYF	TGTGCCAGCAGTTTAGCGGGACCAACGCAGTATTTT
TRBV29-1	many	TRBJ2-3	NA	CSVVGMAATDTQYF	TGCAGCGTTGTAGGGATGGCGGCTACAGATACGCAGTATTTT
TRBV6-2/TRBV6-3	many	TRBJ2-3	TRBD2	CASSYKLAGANTDTQYF	TGTGCCAGCAGTTACAAGTTAGCGGGAGCTAACACAGATACGCAGTATTTT
TRBV6-5	many	TRBJ2-7	TRBD2	CASRRASGRNYEQYF	TGTGCCAGCAGGCGAGCTAGCGGGAGGAACTACGAGCAGTACTTC
TRBV5-4	many	TRBJ2-7	NA	CASSLAGTRHTYEQYF	TGTGCCAGCAGCTTGGCCGGGACGCGACATACCTACGAGCAGTACTTC
TRBV11-2	many	TRBJ2-7	TRBD1	CASSLVRGQGTYEQYF	TGTGCCAGCAGCTTAGTAAGGGGACAGGGGACCTACGAGCAGTACTTC
TRBV6-6	NA	TRBJ2-1	NA	CASSYGDNEQFF	TGTGCCAGCAGTTATGGCGACAATGAGCAGTTCTTC
TRBV20-1	many	TRBJ2-5	NA	CSASQETQYF	TGCAGTGCTTCACAAGAGACCCAGTACTTC
TRBV20-1	few	TRBJ1-1	TRBD1	CSARTGGRTEAFF	TGCAGTGCTAGAACAGGGGGCAGGACTGAAGCTTTCTTT
TRBV28	NA	TRBJ2-1	TRBD2	CASTIEAGAWDEQFF	TGTGCCAGCACCATCGAAGCGGGAGCTTGGGATGAGCAGTTCTTC
TRBV27	NA	TRBJ2-7	NA	CASRLNDGYEQYF	TGTGCCAGCAGGCTCAACGACGGCTACGAGCAGTACTTC
TRBV5-4	NA	TRBJ2-4	NA	CASSSQGFGNIQYF	TGTGCCAGCAGCTCACAGGGATTCGGAAACATTCAGTACTTC
TRBV7-2	few	TRBJ1-6	TRBD1	CASSLTGERSPLHF	TGTGCCAGCAGCTTGACAGGGGAAAGGTCACCCCTCCACTTT
TRBV15	NA	TRBJ2-7	NA	CATSKSASYEQYF	TGTGCCACCAGCAAGTCGGCCAGCTACGAGCAGTACTTC
TRBV19	many	TRBJ2-6	NA	CATRDRSSGANVLTF	TGTGCCACCAGGGACCGTTCTTCTGGGGCCAACGTCCTGACTTTC